This T cell receptor beta chain was documented in a study of CD8 T cells in Susac syndrome. Trimming took off 6 bases at V and 0 bases at J, with 14 bases between the two ends. This CDR3 region has 15 residues. Study findings and constraints: The study conceded that relatively few individuals underwent its TCR sequencing and HLA analysis.

This clonotype showed up just once. Its antigen is undetermined. Negative isolation was used for CD8+ and CD4+ T cells, and FACS enrichment was applied to TEMRA cells. RNA amounts of about 0.45 to 1 ug underwent reverse transcription with random hexamers. From the immunoSEQ multiplex PCR reads, TCRdb called clonotypes with MiXCR, one entry per CDR3 protein. Counted here are some 26,000 distinct CDR3 sequences, roughly 92% occurring once; the ten biggest clones make up 0.27%. Sequenced sample: CD8+ T cells from PBMCs. The chain couples TRBV12-3 or TRBV12-4 to TRBJ1-2; no definite D call. This clonotype originated in a human donor in good health. This chain's CDR3 is CASSPLLVSNYGYTF. In DNA form, the CDR3 reads TGTGCCAGCAGCCCCCTACTGGTTTCTAACTATGGCTACACCTTC.